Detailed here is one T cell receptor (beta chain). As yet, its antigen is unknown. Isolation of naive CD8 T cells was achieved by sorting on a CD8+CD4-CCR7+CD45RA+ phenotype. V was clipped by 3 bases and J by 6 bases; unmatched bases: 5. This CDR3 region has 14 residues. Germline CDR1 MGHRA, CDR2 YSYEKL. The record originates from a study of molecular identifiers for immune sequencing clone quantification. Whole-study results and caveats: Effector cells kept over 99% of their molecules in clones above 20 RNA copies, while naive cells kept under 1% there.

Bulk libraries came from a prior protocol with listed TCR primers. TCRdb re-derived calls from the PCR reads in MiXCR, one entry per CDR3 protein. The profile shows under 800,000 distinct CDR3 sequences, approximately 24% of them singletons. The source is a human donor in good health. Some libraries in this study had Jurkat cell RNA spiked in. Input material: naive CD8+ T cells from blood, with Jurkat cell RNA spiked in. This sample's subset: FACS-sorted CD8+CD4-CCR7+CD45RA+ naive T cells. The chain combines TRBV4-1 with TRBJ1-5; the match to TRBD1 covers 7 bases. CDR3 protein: CASSHTGETQPQHF. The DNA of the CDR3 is TGCGCCAGCAGCCACACAGGGGAGACTCAGCCCCAGCATTTT.